These 5 T cell receptor beta chains were sequenced from one sample in a study of glioma-infiltrating T cells. Amplification of TCR alpha and beta CDR3 regions from RNA used iRepertoire nested multiplex PCR. TCRdb re-called the multiplex PCR reads with MiXCR, one entry per CDR3 protein. Of roughly 200,000 distinct CDR3 sequences listed, around 30% were seen once; the top ten hold around 21%. The source material was glioma tissue, nonneoplastic brain tissue, or PBMCs (not recorded which). Every receptor here comes from a human donor with low-grade glioma or glioblastoma, undergoing nonglioma brain surgery, or in good health (not recorded which).

Ten or more counts support this clonotype. The V gene is TRBV7-2, the J gene TRBJ2-2; 8 bases match TRBD2. V trimming: 1 base; J trimming: 4 bases; junction bases outside the gene matches: 8. Germline V gene sequence: CDR1 SGHTA, CDR2 FQGNSA. This CDR3 region has 17 residues. CDR3: CASSLVGAGAGTGELFF. In nucleotides, the CDR3 is TGTGCCAGCAGCTTAGTGGGAGCGGGAGCGGGCACCGGGGAGCTGTTTTTT.

This clonotype was picked up many times. The J gene is TRBJ2-5, the V gene TRBV20-1; D is perhaps TRBD2 (5 bases). CDR1 and CDR2 from the germline V gene are DFQATT and SNEGSKA (reference sequence). The CDR3 extends over 16 amino acids. The V end lost 6 bases, the J end lost 0 bases, and 20 bases lay between the germline ends. The CDR3 nucleotides read TGCAGTGCGCAACAGAATTGGTGGGAGTACCAAGAGACCCAGTACTTC. This codes for CSAQQNWWEYQETQYF.

Concerning this clonotype itself: Relative to the germline gene, one junction end is altered; a read error may explain this. This chain uses TRBV6-5 with TRBJ1-1, with D perhaps matching TRBD1 (6 bases). The CDR3 has 14 residues. Germline V gives CDR1 MNHEY, CDR2 SVGAGI. The CDR3 protein is CASEDRGMNNEAFF. CDR3 nucleotide sequence: TGTGCCAGCGAGGACAGAGGAATGAACAATGAAGCCTTCTTT.

To note about this clonotype: The junction departs from germline at one end; a sequencing error may be responsible. The rearrangement uses TRBV19 and TRBJ1-2; TRBD1 matches at 7 bases. The CDR3 length is 14 residues. Germline CDR1 and CDR2: LNHDA and SQIVND (reference sequence). The CDR3 region is CASSINRDSYGYTF. The CDR3 bases are TGTGCCAGTAGTATCAACCGGGACAGCTATGGGTACACCTTC.

Concerning this clonotype: At one of its ends the junction is not consistent with the germline gene, which may arise from a read error. The chain uses TRBV18 and TRBJ1-4; no clear D. Germline V gives CDR1 KGHSH, CDR2 LQKENI. The CDR3 totals 15 residues. Here the CDR3 DNA reads TGTGCCTGCTCACCACAACGGGCAACTAATGAAAAACTGTTTTTT. Its translation: CACSPQRATNEKLFF.